This T cell receptor (beta chain) was identified in a study of blood T cell repertoires in COVID-19. Overall study: There were acute and convalescent COVID-19 samples, and they came from the United States, Italy and Spain. Sources were T cells, B-cell-depleted T cells, or PBMCs; the material itself was cDNA or gDNA.

Authors' methods: Amplification with reference gene primers provided the estimates of nucleated cell counts. Clones were sequenced by immunoSEQ multiplex PCR, and TCRdb holds only the in-frame ones, with some missing. D and trimming were read from the DNA, whereas the V and J calls and clone size are those reported in that table. The sample lists 100,000 to 150,000 clones; roughly 88% were seen once. The CDR3 has 18 residues. Looked up from germline, CDR1 is SGHNT and CDR2 is YENEEA. Losses at the gene ends were 0 bases for V and 1 base for J; bases not matched to a gene: 8. This TCR was recovered from a human donor in a cohort sampled during active COVID-19. Source material: peripheral blood. V usage is TRBV11-3 and J usage is TRBJ1-1; 10 nucleotides line up with TRBD1. In nucleotides, the CDR3 is TGTGCCAGCAGCTTAGACTCCAGGGACAGGGGATCGAACACTGAAGCTTTCTTT. This gives the protein CASSLDSRDRGSNTEAFF.